Presented here are 10 T cell receptor beta chains from one specimen sequenced in a study of T cell responses to AZD1222 COVID-19 vaccine. Using immunoSEQ multiplex PCR, the repertoire was profiled, and TCRdb retains in-frame clones only, with some absent. Here the sample spans about 98,000 clones, roughly nine tenths being singletons. Source: peripheral blood, taken on day 0 of AZD1222 vaccination. Receptor source: an adult in good health.

The chain employs TRBV11-2 and TRBJ2-1, with TRBD1 matching over 11 bases. The V gene end was trimmed by 5 bases and the J gene end by 3 bases; junction bases not matched to a gene: 3. From germline, CDR1 is SGHAT and CDR2 FQNNGV. The CDR3 is 15 residues long. Here the CDR3 reads CASSRTGGFYNEQFF. CDR3 sequence (DNA): TGTGCCAGCAGCCGGACAGGGGGCTTCTACAATGAGCAGTTCTTC.

V usage is TRBV6-1 and J usage is TRBJ1-2, with a weak D call TRBD1 (6 bases). Per the germline V gene, CDR1 is MNHNS and CDR2 is SASEGT. The CDR3 is made up of 15 amino acids. V lost 2 bases and J lost 2, with 12 bases in between. The CDR3 protein is CASSEFYRENYGYTF. The CDR3 region has the DNA TGTGCCAGCAGTGAATTCTACAGGGAAAACTATGGCTACACCTTC.

This chain links TRBV4-2 with TRBJ2-7; D unresolved. The CDR3 is 14 amino acids. Per germline, CDR1 LGHNA and CDR2 YNFKEQ. V lost 0 bases, J lost 1 base, and 7 bases lay in between. CDR3 DNA: TGTGCCAGCAGCCAAGAGGCCCTGTCCTACGAGCAGTACTTC. It translates to CASSQEALSYEQYF.

This sequence joins TRBV5-5 and TRBJ1-5; D call uncertain. The CDR3 runs 13 residues. V was pared by 1 base and J by 3 bases, with 5 bases between. Germline lookup yields CDR1 SGHKS and CDR2 YYEKEE (reference sequence). CDR3 amino acids: CASSLRANQPQHF. CDR3 nucleotide sequence: TGTGCCAGCAGCTTGCGGGCCAATCAGCCCCAGCATTTT.

The rearrangement uses TRBV5-1 and TRBJ2-3, with 11 bases that match TRBD2. CDR1 and CDR2 (germline): SGHRS, YFSETQ. Trimming took 3 bases from V and 0 from J; bases not matched to a gene: 3. The CDR3 spans 16 residues. For the CDR3, the DNA is TGCGCCAGCAGCTATGGACTAGCGGGTAGCACAGATACGCAGTATTTT. It codes for CASSYGLAGSTDTQYF.

The V gene is TRBV19, the J gene TRBJ2-7, with TRBD1 as a possible D gene (5 bases). V lost 9 bases and J lost 2, with 17 bases in between. The CDR3 is made up of 14 amino acids. Germline CDR1 is LNHDA and CDR2 is SQIVND (reference sequence). The CDR3, as DNA: TGTGCCAGGAGGCCAGATGACAGAACCTACGAGCAGTACTTC. It is translated as CARRPDDRTYEQYF. The whole variable domain, remainder taken from reference TRBV19 and TRBJ2-7, is DGGITQSPKYLFRKEGQNVTLSCEQNLNHDAMYWYRQDPGQGLRLIYYSQIVNDFQKGDIAEGYSVSREKKESFPLTVTSAQKNPTAFYLCARRPDDRTYEQYFGPGTRLTVT.

This clone was found a few times. V gene TRBV5-6 combines with J gene TRBJ1-1, with D possibly matching TRBD1 (5 bases). Trimming removed 4 bases from V and 5 bases from J, with 18 bases in between. Germline values: CDR1 SGHDT, CDR2 YYEEEE. The CDR3 extends over 15 amino acids. The CDR3 DNA follows: TGTGCCAGCAGCCACAAGACAGACCCGAGGACTGAAGCTTTCTTT. It yields the protein CASSHKTDPRTEAFF.

The V gene is TRBV7-2, the J gene TRBJ2-1; D is perhaps TRBD1 (6 bases). Germline loops: CDR1 SGHTA, CDR2 FQGNSA. The germline V and J ends were trimmed by 4 bases and 6 bases, with 13 bases remaining between them. CDR3 length: 14 amino acids. CDR3 loop: CASSSPRGSNEQFF. The CDR3 DNA reads as TGTGCCAGCAGCTCACCAAGGGGGAGCAATGAGCAGTTCTTC.

The rearrangement links TRBV6-2 or TRBV6-3 to TRBJ1-2; 7 bases are a match to TRBD1. In germline, CDR1 is MNHEY, CDR2 SVGEGT. This CDR3 has 15 amino acids. Germline trimming cut 5 bases from V and 5 bases from J; bases unmatched to any gene: 11. CDR3 nucleotide sequence: TGTGCCAGCAGTATCTCGTCGGCAGGGGGGTATGGCTACACCTTC. It specifies CASSISSAGGYGYTF.

The V call is TRBV14, the J call TRBJ2-4, with a tentative D call TRBD1 (6 bases). V lost 0 bases and J lost 4, with 13 bases in between. CDR3 length: 16 residues. Germline CDR1 reads SGHDN; CDR2 reads FVKESK. Here the CDR3 reads CASSQEAGQGKNIQYF. For the CDR3, the DNA is TGTGCCAGCAGCCAAGAGGCAGGGCAGGGGAAAAACATTCAGTACTTC. The full variable domain, rest sourced from reference TRBV14 and TRBJ2-4, is EAGVTQFPSHSVIEKGQTVTLRCDPISGHDNLYWYRRVMGKEIKFLLHFVKESKQDESGMPNNRFLAERTGGTYSTLKVQPAELEDSGVYFCASSQEAGQGKNIQYFGAGTRLSVL.